One and the same sample provided the 8 T cell receptor beta chains below, sequenced in a study of shared clonotypes between healthy human individuals (TCRdb year 2020). The library was produced with the immunoSEQ multiplex PCR assay. TCRdb took this table from immuneACCESS and kept in-frame rearrangements with V and J called. Such tables lack part of the clones; where checked against another copy, unresolved V genes explain under half of the gap, and the rest is unexplained. A total of about 1.1 million clones appear in this sample, about 84% of them only once. More than 0.5% of the sample rests with the top ten. Source material: memory CD4+ T cells from PBMCs. The cell subset or site label, read with the paper, signifies: CD45RA-negative fraction. Every receptor here comes from a young man in good health. Some clones in this sample may be carry-over from other donors' samples.

This clone was picked up a small number of times. J is TRBJ1-1 and V is TRBV5-1; D might be TRBD1 (5 bases). Looked up from germline, CDR1 is SGHRS and CDR2 is YFSETQ. The CDR3 runs to 14 residues. V lost 4 bases, J lost 2 bases, and 12 bases lay in between. The CDR3 loop reads CASSRGDPNTEAFF. The CDR3 DNA follows: TGCGCCAGCAGCCGGGGGGATCCCAACACTGAAGCTTTCTTT.

The gene calls are TRBV28 and TRBJ1-3, with TRBD1 as a possible D gene (6 bases). V dropped 4 bases and J dropped 0 bases, with 16 bases sitting between them. The length of the CDR3 is 17 residues. CDR1 MDHEN and CDR2 SYDVKM come from the germline V gene. The CDR3 DNA reads TGTGCCAGCAGTTCCGGGGGGGGCTACCGCTCTGGAAACACCATATATTTT. This encodes CASSSGGGYRSGNTIYF.

This clone occurred once. The V and J genes are TRBV6-1 and TRBJ1-5, with 8 bases that match TRBD1. Germline-derived CDR1 and CDR2 are MNHNS and SASEGT. Germline trimming cut 1 base from V and 6 bases from J; bases unmatched to any gene: 5. The CDR3 runs to 15 residues. CDR3 bases: TGTGCCAGCAGTGAAGTAGGCAGGGGGCGTCAGCCCCAGCATTTT. It specifies CASSEVGRGRQPQHF.

The chain joins TRBV6-4 to TRBJ2-7; perhaps TRBD1 as D (6 bases). With 3 bases removed from V and 1 base from J, the gap between germline ends came to 13 bases. The CDR3 has 15 amino acids. Per the germline V gene, CDR1 is MRHNA and CDR2 is SNTAGT. CDR3 nucleotides: TGTGCCAGCAGTGAAGAAGGCAGGGGTTCCTACGAGCAGTACTTC. Its translation is CASSEEGRGSYEQYF.

This chain links TRBV6-1 with TRBJ2-7; 11 positions agree with TRBD2. CDR3 length: 16 amino acids. With V trimmed by 0 bases and J by 2 bases, 3 bases remained unmatched. Per the germline V gene, CDR1 is MNHNS and CDR2 is SASEGT. DNA of the CDR3: TGTGCCAGCAGTGAAGCGACTAGCGGGGCCACCTACGAGCAGTACTTC. This codes for CASSEATSGATYEQYF.

J is TRBJ2-7 and V is TRBV10-3; 8 bases are a match to TRBD1. The CDR3 length is 17 residues. After removal of 10 bases from V and 3 bases from J, the junction contained 20 bases not matched to a gene. Per germline, CDR1 ENHRY and CDR2 SYGVKD. The CDR3 loop is CATSADRGTGGFYEQYF. CDR3 DNA sequence: TGTGCCACGAGCGCAGACCGCGGGACAGGTGGGTTCTACGAGCAGTACTTC.

The CDR3 coding sequence is TGCGCCAGCAGCTTCACCGCGGAGACCGGGGAGCTGTTTTTT. Its translation: CASSFTAETGELFF. The chain links TRBV5-1 to TRBJ2-2; no reliable D call. The CDR3 sequence is 14 residues long. V lost 2 bases to trimming and J lost 5 bases, with 10 bases between them. In germline, CDR1 is SGHRS, CDR2 YFSETQ.

The chain joins TRBV28 to TRBJ1-1, with D tentatively TRBD1 (5 bases). The germline V gene has CDR1 MDHEN and CDR2 SYDVKM. The CDR3 contains 15 residues. V lost 2 bases to trimming and J lost 4 bases, with 14 bases between them. The CDR3 bases are TGTGCCAGCAGTTTACCAATGGCGGGGGTCACTGAAGCTTTCTTT. Protein: CASSLPMAGVTEAFF.